This T cell receptor beta chain was recorded in a study of T cell repertoires in ileal Crohn's disease. As for the study in general: From the surgical specimen's inflamed ileum, biopsies were taken as M0.

The CDR3 has 17 amino acids. The V segment lost 0 bases and the J segment 4 bases; nucleotides outside the gene matches: 10. CDR1 LGHNA and CDR2 YSLEER come from the germline V gene. Using immunoSEQ multiplex PCR, the repertoire was profiled, and TCRdb retains in-frame clones only, with some absent. Altogether approximately 16,000 clones are present, 80% to 95% being singletons, with the ten largest covering 7.1%. Time point here: inflamed ileum from the surgical specimen. The chain is built from TRBV4-3 and TRBJ1-2, with 8 bases that match TRBD1. The source of this sequence is an adult with Crohn's disease. The sequenced material came from ileal tissue. DNA for the CDR3: TGCGCCAGCAGCCAAGAGTTTGGGGACAGGAATTTCTATGGCTACACCTTC. The encoded protein is CASSQEFGDRNFYGYTF.